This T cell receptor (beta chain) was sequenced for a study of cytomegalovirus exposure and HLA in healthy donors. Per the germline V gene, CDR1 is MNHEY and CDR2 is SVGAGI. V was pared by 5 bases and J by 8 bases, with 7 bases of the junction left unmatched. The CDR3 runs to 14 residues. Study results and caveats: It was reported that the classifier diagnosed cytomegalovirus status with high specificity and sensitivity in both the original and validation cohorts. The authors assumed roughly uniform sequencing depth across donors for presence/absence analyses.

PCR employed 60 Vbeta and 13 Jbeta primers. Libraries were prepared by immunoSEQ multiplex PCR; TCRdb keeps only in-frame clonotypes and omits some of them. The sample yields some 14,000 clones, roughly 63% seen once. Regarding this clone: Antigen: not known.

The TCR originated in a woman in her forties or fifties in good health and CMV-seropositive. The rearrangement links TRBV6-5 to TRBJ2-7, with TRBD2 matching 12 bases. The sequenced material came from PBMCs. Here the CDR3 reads CASSLGLAGPQQYF. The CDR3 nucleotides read TGTGCCAGCAGTCTAGGACTAGCGGGGCCCCAGCAGTACTTC.